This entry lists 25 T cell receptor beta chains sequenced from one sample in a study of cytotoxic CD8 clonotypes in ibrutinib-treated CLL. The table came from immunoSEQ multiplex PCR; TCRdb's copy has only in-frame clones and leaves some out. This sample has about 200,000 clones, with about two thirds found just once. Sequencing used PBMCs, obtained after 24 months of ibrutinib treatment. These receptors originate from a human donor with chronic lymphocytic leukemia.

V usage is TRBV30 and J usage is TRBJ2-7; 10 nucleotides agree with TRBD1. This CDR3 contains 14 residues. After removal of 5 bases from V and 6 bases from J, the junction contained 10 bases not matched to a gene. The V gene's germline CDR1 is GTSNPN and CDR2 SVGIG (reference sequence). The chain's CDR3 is CAWSSGQGIREQYF. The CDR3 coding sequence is TGTGCCTGGTCCTCGGGACAGGGGATTCGCGAGCAGTACTTC.

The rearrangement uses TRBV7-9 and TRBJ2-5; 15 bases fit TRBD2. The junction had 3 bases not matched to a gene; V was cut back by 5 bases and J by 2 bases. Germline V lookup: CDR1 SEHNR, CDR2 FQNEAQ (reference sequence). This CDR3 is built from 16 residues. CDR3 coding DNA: TGTGCCAGCAGCACGGGACTAGCGGGAGGACAAGAGACCCAGTACTTC. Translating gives CASSTGLAGGQETQYF.

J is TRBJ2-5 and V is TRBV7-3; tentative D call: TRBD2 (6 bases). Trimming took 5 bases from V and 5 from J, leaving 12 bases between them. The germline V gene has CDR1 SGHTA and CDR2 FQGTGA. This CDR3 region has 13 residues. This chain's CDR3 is CASSRTSRETQYF. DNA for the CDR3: TGTGCCAGCAGCCGTACTAGCCGTGAGACCCAGTACTTC.

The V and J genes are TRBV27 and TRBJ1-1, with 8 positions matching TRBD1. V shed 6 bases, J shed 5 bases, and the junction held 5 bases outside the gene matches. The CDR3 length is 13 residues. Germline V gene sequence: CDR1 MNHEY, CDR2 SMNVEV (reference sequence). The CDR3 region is CASSYRGMTEAFF. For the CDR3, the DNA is TGTGCCAGCAGCTACAGGGGGATGACTGAAGCTTTCTTT.

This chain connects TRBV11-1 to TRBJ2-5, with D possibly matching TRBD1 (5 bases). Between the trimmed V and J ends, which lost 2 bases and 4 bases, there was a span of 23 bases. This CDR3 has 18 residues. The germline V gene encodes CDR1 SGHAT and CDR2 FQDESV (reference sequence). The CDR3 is CASSLRSGQGPNGETQYF. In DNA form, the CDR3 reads TGTGCCAGCAGCTTAAGATCTGGGCAGGGTCCGAATGGAGAGACCCAGTACTTC.

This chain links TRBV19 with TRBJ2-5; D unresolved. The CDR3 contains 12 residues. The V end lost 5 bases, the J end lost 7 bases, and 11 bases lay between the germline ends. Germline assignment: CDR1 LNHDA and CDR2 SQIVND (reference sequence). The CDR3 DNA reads TGTGCCAGTAGTGAAGGGTCTGGGACCCAGTACTTC. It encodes CASSEGSGTQYF.

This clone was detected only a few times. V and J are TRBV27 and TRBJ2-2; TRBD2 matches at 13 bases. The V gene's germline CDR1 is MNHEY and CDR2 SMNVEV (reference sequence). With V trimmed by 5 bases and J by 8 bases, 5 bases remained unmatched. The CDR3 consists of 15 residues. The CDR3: CASSTGLAGIGELFF. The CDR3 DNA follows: TGTGCCAGCAGTACGGGACTAGCGGGAATTGGGGAGCTGTTTTTT.

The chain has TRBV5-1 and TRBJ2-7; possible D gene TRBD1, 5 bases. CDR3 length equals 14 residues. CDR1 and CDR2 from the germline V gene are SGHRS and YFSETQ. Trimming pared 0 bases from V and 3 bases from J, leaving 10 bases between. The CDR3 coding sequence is TGCGCCAGCAGCTTGGGTCAGGGAAACTACGAGCAGTACTTC. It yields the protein CASSLGQGNYEQYF.

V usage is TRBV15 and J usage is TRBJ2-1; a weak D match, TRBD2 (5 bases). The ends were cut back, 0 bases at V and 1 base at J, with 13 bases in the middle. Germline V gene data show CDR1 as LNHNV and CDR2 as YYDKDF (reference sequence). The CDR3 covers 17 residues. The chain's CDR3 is CATSRDSGRWSYNEQFF. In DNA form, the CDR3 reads TGTGCCACCAGCAGAGATAGTGGGAGATGGTCCTACAATGAGCAGTTCTTC.

CDR3 amino acids: CASSREGGLALPVPYEQYF. DNA for the CDR3: TGTGCCAGCAGTAGGGAGGGGGGGCTAGCCCTCCCGGTTCCCTACGAGCAGTACTTC. The V call is TRBV27, the J call TRBJ2-7, with D possibly matching TRBD2 (7 bases). The CDR3 is made up of 19 amino acids. Per germline, CDR1 MNHEY and CDR2 SMNVEV (reference sequence). The ends were cut back, 5 bases at V and 2 bases at J, with 28 bases in the middle.

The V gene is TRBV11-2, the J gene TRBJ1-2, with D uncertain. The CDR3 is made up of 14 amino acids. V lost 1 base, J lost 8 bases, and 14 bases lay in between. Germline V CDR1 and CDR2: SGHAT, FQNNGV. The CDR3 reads CASSLVGFQGGYTF. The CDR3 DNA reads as TGTGCCAGCAGCTTAGTAGGCTTTCAAGGGGGCTACACCTTC.

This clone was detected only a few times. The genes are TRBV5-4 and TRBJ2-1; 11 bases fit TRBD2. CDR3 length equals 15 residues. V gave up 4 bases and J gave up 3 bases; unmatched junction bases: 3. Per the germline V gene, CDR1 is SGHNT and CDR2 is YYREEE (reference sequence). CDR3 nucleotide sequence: TGTGCCAGCAGCACCGGGACTAGCGGCTACAATGAGCAGTTCTTC. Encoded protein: CASSTGTSGYNEQFF.

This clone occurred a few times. CDR3 residues: CASSERPGANYGYTF. The CDR3 bases are TGCGCCAGCAGTGAGAGGCCAGGCGCTAACTATGGCTACACCTTC. The gene calls are TRBV10-2 and TRBJ1-2; D gene unclear. CDR1 is WSHSY, CDR2 SAAADI, per germline. This CDR3 region has 15 residues. Trimming cost V 2 bases and J 0 bases, with 10 bases left between them.

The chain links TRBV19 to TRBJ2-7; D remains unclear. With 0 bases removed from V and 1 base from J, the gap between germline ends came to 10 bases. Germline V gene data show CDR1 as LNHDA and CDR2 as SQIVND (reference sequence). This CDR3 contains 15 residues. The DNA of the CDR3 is TGTGCCAGTAGTATAGACCTCCAAGGGTCCTACGAGCAGTACTTC. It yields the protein CASSIDLQGSYEQYF.

The CDR3 DNA reads TGTGCCAGCAGCGCCCGGGACAGACTGTATGGCTACACCTTC. This encodes CASSARDRLYGYTF. The chain recombines TRBV9 with TRBJ1-2, with 7 bases fitting TRBD1. Germline CDR1 and CDR2: SGDLS and YYNGEE. This CDR3 has 14 residues. The V gene end was trimmed by 3 bases and the J gene end by 5 bases; junction bases not matched to a gene: 7.

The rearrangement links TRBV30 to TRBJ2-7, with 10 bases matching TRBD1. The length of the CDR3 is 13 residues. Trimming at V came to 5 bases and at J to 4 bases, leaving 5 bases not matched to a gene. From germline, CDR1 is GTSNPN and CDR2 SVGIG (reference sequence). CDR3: CAWEPGQGYEQYF. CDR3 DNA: TGTGCCTGGGAACCGGGACAGGGGTACGAGCAGTACTTC.

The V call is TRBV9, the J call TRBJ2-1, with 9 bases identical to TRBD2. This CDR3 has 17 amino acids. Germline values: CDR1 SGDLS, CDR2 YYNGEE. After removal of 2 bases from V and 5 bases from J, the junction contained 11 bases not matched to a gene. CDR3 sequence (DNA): TGTGCCAGCAGCGTCTCGGGTGGGCTAGCGGGAAACAATGAGCAGTTCTTC. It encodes CASSVSGGLAGNNEQFF.

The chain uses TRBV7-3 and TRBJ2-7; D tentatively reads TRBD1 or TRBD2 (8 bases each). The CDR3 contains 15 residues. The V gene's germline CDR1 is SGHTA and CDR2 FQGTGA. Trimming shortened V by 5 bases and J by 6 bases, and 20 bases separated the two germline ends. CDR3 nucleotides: TGTGCCAGCAGCCTTGGACAGGGACTAGATGGCGAGCAGTACTTC. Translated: CASSLGQGLDGEQYF.

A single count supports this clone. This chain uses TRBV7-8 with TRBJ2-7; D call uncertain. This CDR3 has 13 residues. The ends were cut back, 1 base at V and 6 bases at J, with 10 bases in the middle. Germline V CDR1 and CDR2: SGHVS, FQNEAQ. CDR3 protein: CASSLEGLGEQYF. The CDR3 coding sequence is TGTGCCAGCAGCTTAGAAGGTCTGGGCGAGCAGTACTTC.

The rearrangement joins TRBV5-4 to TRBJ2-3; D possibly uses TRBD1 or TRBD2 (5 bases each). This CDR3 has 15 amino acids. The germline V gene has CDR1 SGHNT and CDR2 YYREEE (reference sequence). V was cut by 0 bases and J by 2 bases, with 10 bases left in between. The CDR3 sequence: CASSLAGRLTDTQYF. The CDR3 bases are TGTGCCAGCAGCTTGGCGGGGCGACTCACAGATACGCAGTATTTT.

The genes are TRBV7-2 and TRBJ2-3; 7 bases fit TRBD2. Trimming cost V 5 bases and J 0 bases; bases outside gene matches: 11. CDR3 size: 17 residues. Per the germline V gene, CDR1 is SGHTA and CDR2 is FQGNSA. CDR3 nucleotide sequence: TGTGCCAGCAGCCCGCCCCGGGACTACTTTAGCACAGATACGCAGTATTTT. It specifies CASSPPRDYFSTDTQYF.

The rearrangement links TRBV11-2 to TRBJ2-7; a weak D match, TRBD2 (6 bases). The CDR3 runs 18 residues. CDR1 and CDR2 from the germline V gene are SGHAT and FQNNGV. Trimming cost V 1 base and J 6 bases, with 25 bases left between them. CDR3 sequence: CASSLGRVGRPVSFEQYF. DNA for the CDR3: TGTGCCAGCAGCTTAGGGCGGGTGGGGAGGCCCGTTAGTTTCGAGCAGTACTTC.

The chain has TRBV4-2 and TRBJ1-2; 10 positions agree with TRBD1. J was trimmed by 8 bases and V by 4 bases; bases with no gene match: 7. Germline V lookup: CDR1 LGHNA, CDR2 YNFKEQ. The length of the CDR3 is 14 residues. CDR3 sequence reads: CASSRDRGGLGYTF. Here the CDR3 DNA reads TGTGCCAGCAGCCGGGACAGGGGAGGTCTAGGCTACACCTTC.

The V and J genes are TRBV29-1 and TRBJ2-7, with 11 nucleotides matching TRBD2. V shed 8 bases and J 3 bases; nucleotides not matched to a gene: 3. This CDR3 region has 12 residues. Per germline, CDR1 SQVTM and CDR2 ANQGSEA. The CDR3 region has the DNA TGCAGCACCCTAGCGGGAGGCTACGAGCAGTACTTC. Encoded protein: CSTLAGGYEQYF.

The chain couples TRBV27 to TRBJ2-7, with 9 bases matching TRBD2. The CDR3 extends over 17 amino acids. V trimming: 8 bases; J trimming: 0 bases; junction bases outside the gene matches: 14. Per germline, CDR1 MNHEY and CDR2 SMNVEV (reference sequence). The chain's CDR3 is CASVRLAAQGNSYEQYF. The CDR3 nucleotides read TGTGCCAGCGTCAGACTAGCGGCCCAGGGCAACTCCTACGAGCAGTACTTC.